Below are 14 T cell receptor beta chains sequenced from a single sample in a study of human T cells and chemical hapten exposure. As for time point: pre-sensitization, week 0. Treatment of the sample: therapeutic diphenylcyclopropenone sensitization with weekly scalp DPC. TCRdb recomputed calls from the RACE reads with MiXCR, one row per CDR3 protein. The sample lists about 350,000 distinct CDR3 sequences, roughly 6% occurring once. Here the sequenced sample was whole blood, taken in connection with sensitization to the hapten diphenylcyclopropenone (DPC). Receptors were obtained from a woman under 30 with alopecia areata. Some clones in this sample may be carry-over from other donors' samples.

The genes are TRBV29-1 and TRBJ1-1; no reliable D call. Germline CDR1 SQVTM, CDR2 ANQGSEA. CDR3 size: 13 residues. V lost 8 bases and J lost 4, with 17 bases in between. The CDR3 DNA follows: TGCAGCTCTATACAGCTTACTGGCACTGAAGCTTTCTTT. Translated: CSSIQLTGTEAFF.

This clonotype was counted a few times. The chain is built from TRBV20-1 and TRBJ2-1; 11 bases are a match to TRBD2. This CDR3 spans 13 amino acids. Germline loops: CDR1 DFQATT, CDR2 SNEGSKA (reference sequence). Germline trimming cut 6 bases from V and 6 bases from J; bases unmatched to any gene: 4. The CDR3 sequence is CSAPTSGINEQFF. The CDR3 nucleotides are TGCAGTGCCCCGACTAGCGGGATCAATGAGCAGTTCTTC.

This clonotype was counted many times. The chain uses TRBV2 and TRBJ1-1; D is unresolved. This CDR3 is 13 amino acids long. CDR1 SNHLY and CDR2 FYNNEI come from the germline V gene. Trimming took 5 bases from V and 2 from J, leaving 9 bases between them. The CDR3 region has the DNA TGTGCCAGCAGTTTCGGGAGAAACACTGAAGCTTTCTTT. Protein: CASSFGRNTEAFF.

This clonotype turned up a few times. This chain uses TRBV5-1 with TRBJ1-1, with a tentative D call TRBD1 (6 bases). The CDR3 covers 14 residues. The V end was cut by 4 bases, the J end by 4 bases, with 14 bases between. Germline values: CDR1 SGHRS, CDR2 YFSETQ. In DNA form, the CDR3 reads TGCGCCAGCAGCAGGCAACAGGGAACCACTGAAGCTTTCTTT. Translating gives CASSRQQGTTEAFF.

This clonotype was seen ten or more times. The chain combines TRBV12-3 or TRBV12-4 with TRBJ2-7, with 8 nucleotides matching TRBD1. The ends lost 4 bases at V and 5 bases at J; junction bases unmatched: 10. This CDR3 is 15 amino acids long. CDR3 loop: CASSSLRTGTHEQYF. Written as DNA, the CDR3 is TGTGCCAGCAGTTCACTTCGGACAGGGACCCACGAGCAGTACTTC.

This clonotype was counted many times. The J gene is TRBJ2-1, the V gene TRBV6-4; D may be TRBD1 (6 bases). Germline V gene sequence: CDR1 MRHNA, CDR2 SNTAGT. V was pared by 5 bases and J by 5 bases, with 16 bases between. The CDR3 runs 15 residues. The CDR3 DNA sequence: TGTGCCAGCAGTCCCGCGGTAGAGGGGGACAATGAGCAGTTCTTC. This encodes CASSPAVEGDNEQFF.

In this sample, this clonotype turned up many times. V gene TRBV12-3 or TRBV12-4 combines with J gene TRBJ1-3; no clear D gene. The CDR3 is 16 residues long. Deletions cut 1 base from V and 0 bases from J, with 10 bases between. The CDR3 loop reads CASSLGGLPSGNTIYF. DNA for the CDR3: TGTGCCAGCAGTTTAGGGGGATTGCCCTCTGGAAACACCATATATTTT.

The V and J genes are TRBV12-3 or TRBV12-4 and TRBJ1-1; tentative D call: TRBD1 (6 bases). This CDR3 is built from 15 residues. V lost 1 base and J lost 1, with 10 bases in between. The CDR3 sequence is CASSLGSGANTEAFF. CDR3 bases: TGTGCCAGCAGTTTAGGGTCAGGGGCGAACACTGAAGCTTTCTTT.

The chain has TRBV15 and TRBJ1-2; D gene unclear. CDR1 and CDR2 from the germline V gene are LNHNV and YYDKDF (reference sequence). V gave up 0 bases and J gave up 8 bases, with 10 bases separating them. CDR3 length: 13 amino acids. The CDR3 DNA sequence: TGTGCCACCAGCAGAGATTGGGCGGACGGCTACACCTTC. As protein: CATSRDWADGYTF.

CDR3 loop: CASSSFMNTEAFF. CDR3 bases: TGTGCCAGCAGCTCCTTTATGAACACTGAAGCTTTCTTT. This rearrangement joins TRBV13 to TRBJ1-1; D gene unclear. The CDR3 sequence is 13 residues long. V was cut by 4 bases and J by 0 bases, with 6 bases left in between. In germline, CDR1 is PRHDT, CDR2 FYEKMQ (reference sequence).

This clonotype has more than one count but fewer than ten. The CDR3 spells CASTPMGRGLVHSGNTIYF. The CDR3 nucleotides read TGTGCCAGCACCCCTATGGGGAGGGGCTTAGTGCACTCTGGAAACACCATATATTTT. The V gene is TRBV12-3 or TRBV12-4, the J gene TRBJ1-3, with D possibly TRBD1 on 5 matching bases. The CDR3 is 19 residues long. V lost 7 bases, J lost 0 bases, and 25 bases lay in between.

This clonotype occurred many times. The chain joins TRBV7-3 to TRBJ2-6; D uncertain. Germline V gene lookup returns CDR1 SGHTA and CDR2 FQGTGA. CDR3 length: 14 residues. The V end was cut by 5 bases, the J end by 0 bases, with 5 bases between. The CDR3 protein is CASSQRSGANVLTF. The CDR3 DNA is TGTGCCAGCAGCCAGCGCTCTGGGGCCAACGTCCTGACTTTC.

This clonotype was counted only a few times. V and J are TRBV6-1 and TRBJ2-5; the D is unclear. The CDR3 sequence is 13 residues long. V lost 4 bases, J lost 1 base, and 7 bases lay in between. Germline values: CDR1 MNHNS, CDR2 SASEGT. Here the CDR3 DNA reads TGTGCCAGCAGTGTTGAGTTCCAAGAGACCCAGTACTTC. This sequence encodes CASSVEFQETQYF.

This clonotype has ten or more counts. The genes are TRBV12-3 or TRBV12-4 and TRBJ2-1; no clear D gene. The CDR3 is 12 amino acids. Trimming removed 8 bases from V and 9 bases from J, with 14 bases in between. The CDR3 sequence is CASGWGSGEQFF. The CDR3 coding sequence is TGTGCCAGCGGATGGGGTTCGGGTGAGCAGTTCTTC.